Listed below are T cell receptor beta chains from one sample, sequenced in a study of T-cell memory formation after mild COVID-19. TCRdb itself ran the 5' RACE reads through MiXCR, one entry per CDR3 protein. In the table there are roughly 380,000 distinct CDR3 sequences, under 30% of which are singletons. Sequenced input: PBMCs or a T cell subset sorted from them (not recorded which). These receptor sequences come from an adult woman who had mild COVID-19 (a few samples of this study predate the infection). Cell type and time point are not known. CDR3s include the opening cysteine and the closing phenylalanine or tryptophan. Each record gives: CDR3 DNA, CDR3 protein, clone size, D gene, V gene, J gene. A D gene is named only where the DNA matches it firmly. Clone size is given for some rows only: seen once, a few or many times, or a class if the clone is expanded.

DNA: TGTGCCAGCAGCCAAGATCCCGGGACAGTGATCTACGAGCAGTACTTC; CDR3: CASSQDPGTVIYEQYF; size: few; D: TRBD1; V: TRBV3-1; J: TRBJ2-7
DNA: TGTGCCAGCAGCGTAGGGCTAGCCCAAGAGACCCAGTACTTC; CDR3: CASSVGLAQETQYF; size: NA; D: NA; V: TRBV9; J: TRBJ2-5
DNA: TGTGCCTGGAGTGCCCAACCGAGGGAAAAACTGTTTTTT; CDR3: CAWSAQPREKLFF; size: few; D: NA; V: TRBV30; J: TRBJ1-4
DNA: TGTGCCAGCAGCTCTCAGTTATCCGGGGCCAACGTCCTGACTTTC; CDR3: CASSSQLSGANVLTF; size: many; D: NA; V: TRBV7-3; J: TRBJ2-6
DNA: TGTGCCAGCAGTTGGGCTTCCCGCGGTACGCAGTATTTT; CDR3: CASSWASRGTQYF; size: few; D: NA; V: TRBV27; J: TRBJ2-3
DNA: TGTGCCAGCGGTCCCACCGGGACAGCCATTCTCGACGAGCAGTACTTC; CDR3: CASGPTGTAILDEQYF; size: NA; D: TRBD1; V: TRBV7-9; J: TRBJ2-7
DNA: TGTGCCAGCAGCCCCCTTGGAGCGGGAGGGCCTAGAGATACGCAGTATTTT; CDR3: CASSPLGAGGPRDTQYF; size: NA; D: TRBD2; V: TRBV9; J: TRBJ2-3
DNA: TGCGCCAGCAGTTTGACTGAGTCGGACATTCAGTACTTC; CDR3: CASSLTESDIQYF; size: NA; D: NA; V: TRBV5-1; J: TRBJ2-4
DNA: TGTGCCAGCAGCTTGGTTCCAGGGGGAAATGAGCAGTTCTTC; CDR3: CASSLVPGGNEQFF; size: few; D: TRBD1; V: TRBV7-9; J: TRBJ2-1
DNA: TGCGCCAGCAGCCAAGTTAGCAATCAGCCCCAGCATTTT; CDR3: CASSQVSNQPQHF; size: few; D: NA; V: TRBV4-1; J: TRBJ1-5
DNA: TGTGCCAGCAGCTTAGCCCCCAGCCCGGAAGAGCAGTTCTTC; CDR3: CASSLAPSPEEQFF; size: NA; D: NA; V: TRBV7-6; J: TRBJ2-1
DNA: TGTGCCAGCAGCGCGGTCCGGGACCCGGGGGAGACCCAGTACTTC; CDR3: CASSAVRDPGETQYF; size: few; D: NA; V: TRBV6-5; J: TRBJ2-5
DNA: TGTGCCAGCAGCAAAGGGTTCCGGCCCAGGGGGCATGATCAGCCCCAGCATTTT; CDR3: CASSKGFRPRGHDQPQHF; size: NA; D: NA; V: TRBV21-1; J: TRBJ1-5
DNA: TGTGCCAGCAGCGTAGCCGGAGGGACGGGATACGAGCAGTACTTC; CDR3: CASSVAGGTGYEQYF; size: few; D: NA; V: TRBV9; J: TRBJ2-7
DNA: TGCAGTGCTAGTTACAGGGGGTATGGCTACACCTTC; CDR3: CSASYRGYGYTF; size: NA; D: TRBD1; V: TRBV20-1; J: TRBJ1-2
DNA: TGCGCCAGCAGCGCCTACCCTAGCGGGGGTGAGACCCAGTACTTC; CDR3: CASSAYPSGGETQYF; size: NA; D: TRBD2; V: TRBV5-1; J: TRBJ2-5
DNA: TGTGCCACCAGTGATCCGTCAGGTTCCTACGAGCAGTACTTC; CDR3: CATSDPSGSYEQYF; size: NA; D: NA; V: TRBV24-1; J: TRBJ2-7
DNA: TGTGCCAGTAGGGGTAGGACAGGGGCGAACACCGGGGAGCTGTTTTTT; CDR3: CASRGRTGANTGELFF; size: once; D: TRBD1; V: TRBV19; J: TRBJ2-2
DNA: TGTGCCAGCACCCACGCCTCCATAGGACACCTCAACTATGGCTACACCTTC; CDR3: CASTHASIGHLNYGYTF; size: NA; D: NA; V: TRBV12-3/TRBV12-4; J: TRBJ1-2
DNA: TGCGCCAGCAGCCAGGAGTCCCTAGACAGGGTGTGGGAGACCCAGTACTTC; CDR3: CASSQESLDRVWETQYF; size: NA; D: TRBD1; V: TRBV5-1; J: TRBJ2-5
DNA: TGTGCCAGCAGCATAACACGCGGACAGGGCGGCACAGATACGCAGTATTTT; CDR3: CASSITRGQGGTDTQYF; size: few; D: TRBD1; V: TRBV9; J: TRBJ2-3
DNA: TGTGCCAGCAGCTCCCGTCCAGGGGCGATCTATGGCTACACCTTC; CDR3: CASSSRPGAIYGYTF; size: few; D: NA; V: TRBV7-2; J: TRBJ1-2
DNA: TGTGCCAGCAGTTCCTCCGGGCTAGCGACCGGGGAGCTGTTTTTT; CDR3: CASSSSGLATGELFF; size: NA; D: NA; V: TRBV6-5; J: TRBJ2-2
DNA: TGCGCCAGCAGCTTGGCCCGACAGACCTACGAGCAGTACTTC; CDR3: CASSLARQTYEQYF; size: NA; D: NA; V: TRBV5-1; J: TRBJ2-7
DNA: TGTGCCAGCAGCCTAGGGGGGTTCCAATGGGATGAGCAGTTCTTC; CDR3: CASSLGGFQWDEQFF; size: NA; D: NA; V: TRBV6-1; J: TRBJ2-1
DNA: TGTGCCAGCAGTGACCCTACAGGGAACCCCTACGAGCAGTACTTC; CDR3: CASSDPTGNPYEQYF; size: NA; D: NA; V: TRBV6-5; J: TRBJ2-7
DNA: TGTGCCAGCGCAAGGACAGAAAACAATGAGCAGTTCTTC; CDR3: CASARTENNEQFF; size: NA; D: NA; V: TRBV3-1; J: TRBJ2-1
DNA: TGTGCCAGCAGCTTAGCAAGAGCAGCAGATACGCAGTATTTT; CDR3: CASSLARAADTQYF; size: NA; D: NA; V: TRBV7-8; J: TRBJ2-3
DNA: TGTGCCATCAGTGAGCACGGGATAGCAGATACGCAGTATTTT; CDR3: CAISEHGIADTQYF; size: few; D: NA; V: TRBV10-3; J: TRBJ2-3
DNA: TGTGCCAGCAGTGTAGGGGGCATTGGCTACACCTTC; CDR3: CASSVGGIGYTF; size: NA; D: TRBD1; V: TRBV27; J: TRBJ1-2
DNA: TGCAGCGTGCCCGGAACAGGGGGCTACGAGCAGTACTTC; CDR3: CSVPGTGGYEQYF; size: NA; D: TRBD1; V: TRBV29-1; J: TRBJ2-7
DNA: TGTGCCAGCAGTGATGGTACAGTGAGTACCGAGACCCAGTACTTC; CDR3: CASSDGTVSTETQYF; size: NA; D: NA; V: TRBV2; J: TRBJ2-5
DNA: TGCGCCAGCAGCCGGACAGGGGCTCCCCGCAGTAATGAAAAACTGTTTTTT; CDR3: CASSRTGAPRSNEKLFF; size: once; D: TRBD1; V: TRBV4-3; J: TRBJ1-4
DNA: TGTGCCACCAGCAACGCGCGAGGCCAGCCCCAGCATTTT; CDR3: CATSNARGQPQHF; size: NA; D: NA; V: TRBV15; J: TRBJ1-5
DNA: TGTGCCAGCAGCTTGGTTAGCGGAGCCCGCTCCTACAATGAGCAGTTCTTC; CDR3: CASSLVSGARSYNEQFF; size: few; D: NA; V: TRBV5-4; J: TRBJ2-1
DNA: TGTGCCAGCAGCCTCAAGGACCTAACTTACAATGAGCAGTTCTTC; CDR3: CASSLKDLTYNEQFF; size: NA; D: NA; V: TRBV7-9; J: TRBJ2-1
DNA: TGTGCCAGCAGCGTACTAGCGGCCCCAGGGGGGGAGACCCAGTACTTC; CDR3: CASSVLAAPGGETQYF; size: few; D: NA; V: TRBV9; J: TRBJ2-5
DNA: TGTGCCAGCAGCTACCGTAGGGGGGGAGGGCCGTCAGATACGCAGTATTTT; CDR3: CASSYRRGGGPSDTQYF; size: many; D: NA; V: TRBV7-2; J: TRBJ2-3
DNA: TGTGCCAGCAGCTCCCTTGGACCGCCCAACCCCTACGAGCAGTACTTC; CDR3: CASSSLGPPNPYEQYF; size: NA; D: NA; V: TRBV12-3/TRBV12-4; J: TRBJ2-7
DNA: TGCAGTTCCGTCGGGGAAGTCGTCGAGCAGTACTTC; CDR3: CSSVGEVVEQYF; size: NA; D: NA; V: TRBV20-1; J: TRBJ2-7
DNA: TGTGCCAGCAGCCCTTTTGCAGATACGCAGTATTTT; CDR3: CASSPFADTQYF; size: few; D: NA; V: TRBV7-8; J: TRBJ2-3
DNA: TGTGCCAGCAGCCTCCGATGGGGCGGAGGGGGCACAGATACGCAGTATTTT; CDR3: CASSLRWGGGGTDTQYF; size: few; D: NA; V: TRBV9; J: TRBJ2-3
DNA: TGTGCCAGCAAGCCCAGCACGGCTAAGAACACTGAAGCTTTCTTT; CDR3: CASKPSTAKNTEAFF; size: NA; D: NA; V: TRBV14; J: TRBJ1-1
DNA: TGCAGCGTTGAAAGTGGTGGGCTTGGAAACACCATATATTTT; CDR3: CSVESGGLGNTIYF; size: few; D: NA; V: TRBV29-1; J: TRBJ1-3
DNA: TGTGCCAGCAGTTTCATCCGAGGGACCCAGTACTTC; CDR3: CASSFIRGTQYF; size: NA; D: NA; V: TRBV27; J: TRBJ2-5
DNA: TGTGCCAGCTCAAAGGACGTGGGGAGATCGAGCTACACCTTC; CDR3: CASSKDVGRSSYTF; size: NA; D: NA; V: TRBV18; J: TRBJ1-2
DNA: TGTGCCAGCAGCCTAACCGGGACGCCAGATTCACCCCTCCACTTT; CDR3: CASSLTGTPDSPLHF; size: NA; D: NA; V: TRBV6-5; J: TRBJ1-6
DNA: TGTGCCAGCACCTTAAGGCGGTACAATGAGCAGTTCTTC; CDR3: CASTLRRYNEQFF; size: few; D: NA; V: TRBV12-3/TRBV12-4; J: TRBJ2-1
DNA: TGTGCCAGCAGTCAGGCAGGGGGCATCTACGAGCAGTACTTC; CDR3: CASSQAGGIYEQYF; size: NA; D: TRBD1; V: TRBV6-2/TRBV6-3; J: TRBJ2-7
DNA: TGTGCCAGCAGCGACGACAGTCTGATCTCCTACGAGCAGTACTTC; CDR3: CASSDDSLISYEQYF; size: NA; D: NA; V: TRBV7-9; J: TRBJ2-7
DNA: TGTGCCAGCACTTCGGTCCGGGACTGGGCCTACGAGCAGTACTTC; CDR3: CASTSVRDWAYEQYF; size: NA; D: NA; V: TRBV28; J: TRBJ2-7
DNA: TGTGCCAGCAGCTTGATAACTAGCGGGCCCTACGAGCAGTACTTC; CDR3: CASSLITSGPYEQYF; size: NA; D: TRBD2; V: TRBV5-6; J: TRBJ2-7
DNA: TGCGCCAGCAGCTATTTGGGACAGGCGGCACCTCGAGAAGCTTTCTTT; CDR3: CASSYLGQAAPREAFF; size: NA; D: TRBD1; V: TRBV5-1; J: TRBJ1-1
DNA: TGCGCCAGCACCGAGGGCGGGGAGCTGTTTTTT; CDR3: CASTEGGELFF; size: NA; D: NA; V: TRBV5-1; J: TRBJ2-2
DNA: TGTGCCAGCAGCCTCCACCCGGACAGAGGGAACACAGATACGCAGTATTTT; CDR3: CASSLHPDRGNTDTQYF; size: few; D: NA; V: TRBV7-9; J: TRBJ2-3
DNA: TGTGCCAGCACTCCCAGCGGCCAGGGTGGTTCCCAGTACTTC; CDR3: CASTPSGQGGSQYF; size: few; D: NA; V: TRBV12-3/TRBV12-4; J: TRBJ2-5
DNA: TGTGCCAGCCGGACACGGGCTTGGAACACTGAAGCTTTCTTT; CDR3: CASRTRAWNTEAFF; size: few; D: NA; V: TRBV12-3/TRBV12-4; J: TRBJ1-1
DNA: TGCAGTGCTAGACCACCGGAACTTAGCTATGGCTACACCTTC; CDR3: CSARPPELSYGYTF; size: NA; D: NA; V: TRBV20-1; J: TRBJ1-2
DNA: TGTGCCAGCAGCCCGGACGGACTGAACACTGAAGCTTTCTTT; CDR3: CASSPDGLNTEAFF; size: NA; D: NA; V: TRBV4-2; J: TRBJ1-1